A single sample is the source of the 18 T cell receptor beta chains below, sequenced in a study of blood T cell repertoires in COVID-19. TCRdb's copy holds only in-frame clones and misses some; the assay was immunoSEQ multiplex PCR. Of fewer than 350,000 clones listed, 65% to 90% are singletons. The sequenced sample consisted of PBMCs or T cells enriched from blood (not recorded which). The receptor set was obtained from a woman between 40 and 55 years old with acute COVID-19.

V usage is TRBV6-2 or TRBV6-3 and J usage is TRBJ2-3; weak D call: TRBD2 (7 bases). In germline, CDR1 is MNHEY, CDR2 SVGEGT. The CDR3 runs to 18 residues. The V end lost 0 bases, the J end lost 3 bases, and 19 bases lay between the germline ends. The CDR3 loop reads CASSYSTSTGGGTDTQYF. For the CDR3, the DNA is TGTGCCAGCAGTTACTCGACAAGCACGGGGGGCGGTACAGATACGCAGTATTTT.

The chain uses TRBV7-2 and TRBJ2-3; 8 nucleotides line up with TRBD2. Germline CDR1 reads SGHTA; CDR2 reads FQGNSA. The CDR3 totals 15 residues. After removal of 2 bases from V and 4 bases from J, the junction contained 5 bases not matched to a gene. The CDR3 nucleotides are TGTGCCAGCAGCTTAACGCGGGGGGCTGCAGATACGCAGTATTTT. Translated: CASSLTRGAADTQYF.

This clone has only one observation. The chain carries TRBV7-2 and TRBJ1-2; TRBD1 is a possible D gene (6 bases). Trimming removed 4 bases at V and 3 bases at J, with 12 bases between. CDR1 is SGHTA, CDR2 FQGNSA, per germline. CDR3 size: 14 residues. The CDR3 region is CASSSGGGDYGYTF. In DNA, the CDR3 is TGTGCCAGCAGCTCCGGGGGGGGCGACTATGGCTACACCTTC.

The CDR3 coding sequence is TGTGCCAGCAGCCCATCTCCCTCCTGGGACAGTCCCTCCTACGAGCAGTACTTC. Translating it yields CASSPSPSWDSPSYEQYF. V is TRBV7-8 and J is TRBJ2-7, with 7 positions matching TRBD1. This CDR3 comprises 18 residues. Germline values: CDR1 SGHVS, CDR2 FQNEAQ. V lost 5 bases and J lost 0; bases outside the gene matches: 16. The variable domain in full, with the rest retrieved from reference TRBV7-8 and TRBJ2-7, is GAGVSQSPRYKVAKRGQDVALRCDPISGHVSLFWYQQALGQGPEFLTYFQNEAQLDKSGLPSDRFFAERPEGSVSTLKIQRTQQEDSAVYLCASSPSPSWDSPSYEQYFGPGTRLTVT.

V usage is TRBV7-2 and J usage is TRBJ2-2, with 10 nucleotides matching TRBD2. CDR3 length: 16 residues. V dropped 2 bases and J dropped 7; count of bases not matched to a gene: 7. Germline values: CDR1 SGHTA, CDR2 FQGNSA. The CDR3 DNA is TGTGCCAGCAGCTTACGGCTAGCGGGAGCGGGCGGGGAGCTGTTTTTT. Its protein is CASSLRLAGAGGELFF. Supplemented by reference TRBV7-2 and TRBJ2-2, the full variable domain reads GAGVSQSPSNKVTEKGKDVELRCDPISGHTALYWYRQSLGQGLEFLIYFQGNSAPDKSGLPSDRFSAERTGGSVSTLTIQRTQQEDSAVYLCASSLRLAGAGGELFFGEGSRLTVL.

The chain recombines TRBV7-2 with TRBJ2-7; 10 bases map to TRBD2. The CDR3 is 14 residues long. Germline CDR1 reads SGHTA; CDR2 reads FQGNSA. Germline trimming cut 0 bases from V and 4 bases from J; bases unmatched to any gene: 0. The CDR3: CASSLASGRYEQYF. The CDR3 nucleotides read TGTGCCAGCAGCTTAGCTAGCGGGAGGTACGAGCAGTACTTC.

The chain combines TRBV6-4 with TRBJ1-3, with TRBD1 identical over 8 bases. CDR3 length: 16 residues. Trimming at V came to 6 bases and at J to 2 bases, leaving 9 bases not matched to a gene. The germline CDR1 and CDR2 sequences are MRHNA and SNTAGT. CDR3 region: CASSHRTGIAGNTIYF. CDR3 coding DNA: TGTGCCAGCAGCCATAGGACAGGGATCGCTGGAAACACCATATATTTT.

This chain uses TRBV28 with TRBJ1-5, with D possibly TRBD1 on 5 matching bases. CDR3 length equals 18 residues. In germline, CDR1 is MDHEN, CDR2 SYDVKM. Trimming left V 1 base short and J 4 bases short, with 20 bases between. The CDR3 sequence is CASSLYPFGGAVNQPQHF. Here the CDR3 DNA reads TGTGCCAGCAGTTTATACCCATTCGGTGGGGCCGTAAATCAGCCCCAGCATTTT.

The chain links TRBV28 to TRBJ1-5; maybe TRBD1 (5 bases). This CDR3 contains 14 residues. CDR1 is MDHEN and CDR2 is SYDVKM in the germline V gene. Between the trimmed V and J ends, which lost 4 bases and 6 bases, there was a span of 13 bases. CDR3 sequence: CASSWEIGGQPQHF. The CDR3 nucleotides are TGTGCCAGCAGTTGGGAAATCGGGGGTCAGCCCCAGCATTTT.

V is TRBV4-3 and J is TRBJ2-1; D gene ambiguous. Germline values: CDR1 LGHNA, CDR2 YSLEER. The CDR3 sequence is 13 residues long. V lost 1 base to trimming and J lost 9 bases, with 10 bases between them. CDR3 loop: CASSQAHLPEQFF. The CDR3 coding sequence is TGCGCCAGCAGCCAAGCACACCTTCCTGAGCAGTTCTTC.

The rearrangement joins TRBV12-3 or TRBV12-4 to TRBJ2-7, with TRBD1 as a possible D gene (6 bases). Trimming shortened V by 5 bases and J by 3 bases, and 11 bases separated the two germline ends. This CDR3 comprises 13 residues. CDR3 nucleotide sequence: TGTGCCAGCAGTGCCGGGACACTCTACGAGCAGTACTTC. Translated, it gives CASSAGTLYEQYF.

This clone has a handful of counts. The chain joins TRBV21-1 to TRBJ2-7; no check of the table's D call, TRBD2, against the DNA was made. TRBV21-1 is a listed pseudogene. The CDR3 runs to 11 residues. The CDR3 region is CANGTSYEQYF. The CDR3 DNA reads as TGTGCCAACGGGACTTCCTACGAGCAGTACTTC.

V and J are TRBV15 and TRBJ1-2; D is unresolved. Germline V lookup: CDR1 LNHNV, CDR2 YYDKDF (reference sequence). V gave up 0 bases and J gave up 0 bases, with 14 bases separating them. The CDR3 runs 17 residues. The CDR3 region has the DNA TGTGCCACCAGCAGAGATTCAGTGTCAGAAGCTAACTATGGCTACACCTTC. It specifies CATSRDSVSEANYGYTF.

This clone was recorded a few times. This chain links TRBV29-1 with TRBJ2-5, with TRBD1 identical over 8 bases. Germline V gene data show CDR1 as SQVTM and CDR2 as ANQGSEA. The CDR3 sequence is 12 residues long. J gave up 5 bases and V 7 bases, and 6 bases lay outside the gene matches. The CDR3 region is CSAGQGAETQYF. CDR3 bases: TGCAGCGCTGGACAGGGCGCCGAGACCCAGTACTTC.

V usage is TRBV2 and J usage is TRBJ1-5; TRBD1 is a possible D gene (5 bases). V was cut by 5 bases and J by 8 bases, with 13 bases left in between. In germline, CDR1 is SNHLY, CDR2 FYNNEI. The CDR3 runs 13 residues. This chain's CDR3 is CASSFRVEKPQHF. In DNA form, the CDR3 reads TGTGCCAGCAGTTTCAGGGTGGAAAAGCCCCAGCATTTT.

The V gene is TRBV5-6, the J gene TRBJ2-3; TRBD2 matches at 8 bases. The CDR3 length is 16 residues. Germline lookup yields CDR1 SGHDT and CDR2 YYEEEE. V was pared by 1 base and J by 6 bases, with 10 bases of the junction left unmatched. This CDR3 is CASSLYGTSYRDTQYF. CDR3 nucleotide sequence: TGTGCCAGCAGCTTGTATGGGACTAGTTATAGGGATACGCAGTATTTT.

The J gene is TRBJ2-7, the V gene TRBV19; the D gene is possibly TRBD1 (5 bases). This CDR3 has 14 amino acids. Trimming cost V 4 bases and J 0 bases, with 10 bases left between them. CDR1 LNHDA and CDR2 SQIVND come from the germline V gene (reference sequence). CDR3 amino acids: CASSTRALSYEQYF. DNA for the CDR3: TGTGCCAGTAGTACCAGGGCTCTCTCCTACGAGCAGTACTTC.

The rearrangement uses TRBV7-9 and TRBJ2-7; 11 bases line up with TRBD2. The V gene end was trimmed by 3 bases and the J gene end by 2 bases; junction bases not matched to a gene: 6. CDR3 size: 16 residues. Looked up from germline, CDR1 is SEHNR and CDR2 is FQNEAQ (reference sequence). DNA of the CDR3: TGTGCCAGCAGCTTCGCGCTAGCGGGAGGTACCTACGAGCAGTACTTC. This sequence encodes CASSFALAGGTYEQYF.